The T cell receptor (beta chain) under discussion was sequenced for a study of cytomegalovirus exposure and HLA in healthy donors. Study-level points and caveats: TCR beta sequences numbering over 15,000 were associated with HLA alleles at 0.05 false discovery rate in a later analysis. The study recorded 150 to 200 TCR beta chains that were cytomegalovirus-associated. Later analysis showed most CMV-associated TCR beta chains appearing HLA-restricted.

The PCR had 60 Vbeta and 13 Jbeta primers. Profiling relied on immunoSEQ multiplex PCR, and the TCRdb table lists in-frame clones only, not all of them. The sample has some 120,000 clones; approximately 80% are singletons. On this clone itself: What it binds is unknown.

The CDR3 has 15 amino acids. Germline assignment: CDR1 KGHSH and CDR2 LQKENI. The trim removed 6 bases at V and 3 bases at J, leaving 8 bases unmatched. This TCR was sampled from a human donor in good health. The sequenced material came from PBMCs. V and J are TRBV18 and TRBJ2-3; 8 nucleotides match TRBD1. In nucleotides, the CDR3 is TGTGCCAGCTCGCCCCGGAGACAGGGGACAGATACGCAGTATTTT. Amino acid sequence: CASSPRRQGTDTQYF.